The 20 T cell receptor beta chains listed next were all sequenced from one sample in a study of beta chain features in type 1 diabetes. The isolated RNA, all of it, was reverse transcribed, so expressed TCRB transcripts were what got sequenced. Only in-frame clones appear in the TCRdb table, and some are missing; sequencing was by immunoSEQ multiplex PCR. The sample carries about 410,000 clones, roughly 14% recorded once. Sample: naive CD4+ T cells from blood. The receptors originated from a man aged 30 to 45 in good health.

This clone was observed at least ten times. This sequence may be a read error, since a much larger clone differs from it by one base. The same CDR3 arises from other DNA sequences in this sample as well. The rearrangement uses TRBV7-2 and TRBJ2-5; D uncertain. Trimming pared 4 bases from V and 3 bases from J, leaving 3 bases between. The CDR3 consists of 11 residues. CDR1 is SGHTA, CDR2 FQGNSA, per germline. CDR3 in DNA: TGTGCCAGCAGCTCAGAAGAGACCCAGTACTTC. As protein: CASSSEETQYF.

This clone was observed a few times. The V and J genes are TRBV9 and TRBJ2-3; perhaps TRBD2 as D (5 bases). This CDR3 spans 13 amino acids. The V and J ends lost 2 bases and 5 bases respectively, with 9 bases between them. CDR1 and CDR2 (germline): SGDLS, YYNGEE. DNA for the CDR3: TGTGCCAGCAGCGTCGAGGGTGGAGATACGCAGTATTTT. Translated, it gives CASSVEGGDTQYF. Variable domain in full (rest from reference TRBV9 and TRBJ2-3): DSGVTQTPKHLITATGQRVTLRCSPRSGDLSVYWYQQSLDQGLQFLIQYYNGEERAKGNILERFSAQQFPDLHSELNLSSLELGDSALYFCASSVEGGDTQYFGPGTRLTVL.

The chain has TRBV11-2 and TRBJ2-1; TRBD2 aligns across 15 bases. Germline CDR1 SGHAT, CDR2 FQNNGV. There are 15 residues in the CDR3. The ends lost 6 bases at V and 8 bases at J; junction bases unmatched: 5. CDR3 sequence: CASSSGLAGGYEQFF. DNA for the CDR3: TGTGCCAGCAGTTCGGGACTAGCGGGAGGCTATGAGCAGTTCTTC.

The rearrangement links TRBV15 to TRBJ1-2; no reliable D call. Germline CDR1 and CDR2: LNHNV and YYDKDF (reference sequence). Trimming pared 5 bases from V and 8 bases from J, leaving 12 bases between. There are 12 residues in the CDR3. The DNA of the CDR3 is TGTGCCACCAGCGGAACCACTGGAGGCTACACCTTC. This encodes CATSGTTGGYTF.

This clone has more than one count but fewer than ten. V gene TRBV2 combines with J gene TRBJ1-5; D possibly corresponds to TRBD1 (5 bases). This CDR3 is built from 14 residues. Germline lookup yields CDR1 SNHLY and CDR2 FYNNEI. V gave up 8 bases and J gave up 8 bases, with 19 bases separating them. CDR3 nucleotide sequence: TGTGCCAGCGGACCCATAGGGACCGCGGAGCCCCAGCATTTT. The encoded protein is CASGPIGTAEPQHF. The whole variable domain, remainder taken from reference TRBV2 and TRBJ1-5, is EPEVTQTPSHQVTQMGQEVILRCVPISNHLYFYWYRQILGQKVEFLVSFYNNEISEKSEIFDDQFSVERPDGSNFTLKIRSTKLEDSAMYFCASGPIGTAEPQHFGDGTRLSIL.

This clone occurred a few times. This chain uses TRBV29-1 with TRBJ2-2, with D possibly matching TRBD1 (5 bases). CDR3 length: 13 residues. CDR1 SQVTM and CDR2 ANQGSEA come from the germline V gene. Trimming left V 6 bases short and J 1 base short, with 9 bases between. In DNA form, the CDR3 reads TGCAGCGTGACGACAGAGAACACCGGGGAGCTGTTTTTT. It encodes CSVTTENTGELFF.

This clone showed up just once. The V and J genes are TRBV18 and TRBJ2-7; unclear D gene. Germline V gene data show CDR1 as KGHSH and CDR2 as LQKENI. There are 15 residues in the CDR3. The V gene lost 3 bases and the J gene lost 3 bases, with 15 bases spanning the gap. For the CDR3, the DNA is TGTGCCAGCTCACCGGTACAGACTCCTCTCTACGAGCAGTACTTC. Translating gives CASSPVQTPLYEQYF.

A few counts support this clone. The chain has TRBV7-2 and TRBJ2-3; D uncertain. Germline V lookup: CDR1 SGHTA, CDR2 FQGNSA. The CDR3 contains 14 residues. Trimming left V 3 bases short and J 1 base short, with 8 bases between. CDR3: CASSLMSGTDTQYF. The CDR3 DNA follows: TGTGCCAGCAGCTTGATGAGTGGCACAGATACGCAGTATTTT.

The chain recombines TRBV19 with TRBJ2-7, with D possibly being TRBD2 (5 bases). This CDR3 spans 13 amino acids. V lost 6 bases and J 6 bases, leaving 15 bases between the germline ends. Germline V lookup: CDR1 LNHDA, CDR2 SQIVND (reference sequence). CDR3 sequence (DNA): TGTGCCAGTAGCTATAGACTATGGTCCGAGCAGTACTTC. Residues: CASSYRLWSEQYF.

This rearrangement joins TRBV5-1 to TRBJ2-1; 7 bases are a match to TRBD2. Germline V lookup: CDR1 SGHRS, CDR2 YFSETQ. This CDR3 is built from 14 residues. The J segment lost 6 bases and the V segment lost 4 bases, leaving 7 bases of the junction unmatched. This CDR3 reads CASSAGGSSNEQFF. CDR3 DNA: TGCGCCAGCAGCGCGGGCGGGAGCAGCAATGAGCAGTTCTTC.

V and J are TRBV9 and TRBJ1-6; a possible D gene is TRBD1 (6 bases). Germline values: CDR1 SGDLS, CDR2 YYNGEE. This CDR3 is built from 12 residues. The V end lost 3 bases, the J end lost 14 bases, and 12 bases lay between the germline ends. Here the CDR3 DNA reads TGTGCCAGCAGCGGACAAAGGGGGACCCTCCACTTT. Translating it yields CASSGQRGTLHF. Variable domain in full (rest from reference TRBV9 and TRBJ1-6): DSGVTQTPKHLITATGQRVTLRCSPRSGDLSVYWYQQSLDQGLQFLIQYYNGEERAKGNILERFSAQQFPDLHSELNLSSLELGDSALYFCASSGQRGTLHFGNGTRLTVT.

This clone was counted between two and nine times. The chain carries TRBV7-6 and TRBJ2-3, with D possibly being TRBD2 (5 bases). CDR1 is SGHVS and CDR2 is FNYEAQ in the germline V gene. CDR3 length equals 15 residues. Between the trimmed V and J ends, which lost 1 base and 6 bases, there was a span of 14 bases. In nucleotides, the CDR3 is TGTGCCAGCAGCTTAGGTCTGCGGGCTTGGGATACGCAGTATTTT. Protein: CASSLGLRAWDTQYF.

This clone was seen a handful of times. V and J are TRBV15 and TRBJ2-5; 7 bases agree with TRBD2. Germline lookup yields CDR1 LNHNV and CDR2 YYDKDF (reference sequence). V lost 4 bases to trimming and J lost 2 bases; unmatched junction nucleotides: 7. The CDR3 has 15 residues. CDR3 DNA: TGTGCCACCAGCATCACGAGCGGGGCTCAAGAGACCCAGTACTTC. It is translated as CATSITSGAQETQYF.

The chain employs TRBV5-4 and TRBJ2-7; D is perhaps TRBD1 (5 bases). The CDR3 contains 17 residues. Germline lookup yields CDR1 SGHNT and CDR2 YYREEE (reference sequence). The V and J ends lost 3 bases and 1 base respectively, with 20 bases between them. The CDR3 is CASSSSGKGQISYEQYV. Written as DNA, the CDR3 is TGTGCCAGCAGCTCCTCCGGTAAGGGGCAAATTTCCTACGAGCAGTACGTC.

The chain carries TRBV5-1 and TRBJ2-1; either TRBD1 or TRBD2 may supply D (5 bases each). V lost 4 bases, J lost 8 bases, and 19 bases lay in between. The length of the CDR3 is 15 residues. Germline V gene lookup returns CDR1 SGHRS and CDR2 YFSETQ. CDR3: CASSRDGANGDEQFF. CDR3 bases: TGCGCCAGCAGCCGGGATGGGGCCAACGGCGATGAGCAGTTCTTC.

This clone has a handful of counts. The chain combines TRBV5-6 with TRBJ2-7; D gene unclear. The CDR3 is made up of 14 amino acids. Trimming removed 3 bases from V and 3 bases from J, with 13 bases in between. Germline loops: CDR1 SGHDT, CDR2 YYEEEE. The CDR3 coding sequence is TGTGCCAGCAGCTATTTTACTGAGTACTACGAGCAGTACTTC. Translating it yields CASSYFTEYYEQYF. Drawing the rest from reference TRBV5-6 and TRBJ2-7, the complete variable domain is DAGVTQSPTHLIKTRGQQVTLRCSPKSGHDTVSWYQQALGQGPQFIFQYYEEEERQRGNFPDRFSGHQFPNYSSELNVNALLLGDSALYLCASSYFTEYYEQYFGPGTRLTVT.

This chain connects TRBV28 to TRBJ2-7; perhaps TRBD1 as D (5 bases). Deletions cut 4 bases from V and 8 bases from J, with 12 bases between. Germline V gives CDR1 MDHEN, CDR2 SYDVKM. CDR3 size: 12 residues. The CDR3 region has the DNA TGTGCCAGCAGTTCCTCCTGGACACAGCAGTACGTC. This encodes CASSSSWTQQYV.

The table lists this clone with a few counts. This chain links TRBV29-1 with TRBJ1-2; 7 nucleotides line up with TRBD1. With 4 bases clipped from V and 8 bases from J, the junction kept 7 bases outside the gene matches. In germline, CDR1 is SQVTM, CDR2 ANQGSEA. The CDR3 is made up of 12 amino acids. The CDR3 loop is CSVGRDSSGYTF. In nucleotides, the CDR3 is TGCAGCGTTGGCCGGGACAGCTCAGGCTACACCTTC.

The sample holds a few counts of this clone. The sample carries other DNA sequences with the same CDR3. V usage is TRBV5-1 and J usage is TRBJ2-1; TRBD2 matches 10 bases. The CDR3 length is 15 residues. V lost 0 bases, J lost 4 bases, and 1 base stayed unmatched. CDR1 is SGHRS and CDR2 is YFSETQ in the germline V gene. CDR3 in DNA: TGCGCCAGCAGCTTGGCACTAGCGGGGTACAATGAGCAGTTCTTC. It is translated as CASSLALAGYNEQFF.

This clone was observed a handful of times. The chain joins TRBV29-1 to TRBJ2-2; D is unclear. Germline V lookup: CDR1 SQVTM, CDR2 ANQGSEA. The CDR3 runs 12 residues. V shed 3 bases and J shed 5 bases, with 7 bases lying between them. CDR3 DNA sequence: TGCAGCGTTGAGTGGCAGACCGGGGAGCTGTTTTTT. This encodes CSVEWQTGELFF.